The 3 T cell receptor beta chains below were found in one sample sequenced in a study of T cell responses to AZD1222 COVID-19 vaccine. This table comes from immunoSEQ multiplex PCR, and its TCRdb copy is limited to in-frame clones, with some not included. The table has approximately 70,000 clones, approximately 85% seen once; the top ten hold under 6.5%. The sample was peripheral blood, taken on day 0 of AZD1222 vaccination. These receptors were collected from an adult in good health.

The CDR3 sequence: CARSPLAAIQETQYF. Here the CDR3 DNA reads TGTGCCAGGTCCCCGTTAGCGGCTATCCAAGAGACCCAGTACTTC. This chain connects TRBV7-9 to TRBJ2-5, with D maybe TRBD2 (6 bases). The ends were cut back, 9 bases at V and 1 base at J, with 18 bases in the middle. Per the germline V gene, CDR1 is SEHNR and CDR2 is FQNEAQ (reference sequence). The CDR3 has 15 amino acids. The complete variable domain, with remaining parts taken from reference TRBV7-9 and TRBJ2-5, reads DTGVSQNPRHKITKRGQNVTFRCDPISEHNRLYWYRQTLGQGPEFLTYFQNEAQLEKSRLLSDRFSAERPKGSFSTLEIQRTEQGDSAMYLCARSPLAAIQETQYFGPGTRLLVL.

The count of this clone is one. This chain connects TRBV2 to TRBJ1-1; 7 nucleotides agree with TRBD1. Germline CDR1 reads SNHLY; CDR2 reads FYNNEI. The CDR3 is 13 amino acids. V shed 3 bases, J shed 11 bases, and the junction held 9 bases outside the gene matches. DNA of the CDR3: TGTGCCAGCAGTGACGTTACCAGGGGGTGGGCTTTCTTT. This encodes CASSDVTRGWAFF.

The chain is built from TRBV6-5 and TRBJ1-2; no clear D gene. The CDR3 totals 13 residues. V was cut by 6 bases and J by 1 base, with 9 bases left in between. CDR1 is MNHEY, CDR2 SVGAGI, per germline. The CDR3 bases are TGTGCCAGCAGGAGCTGGGTTAACTATGGCTACACCTTC. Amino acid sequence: CASRSWVNYGYTF.